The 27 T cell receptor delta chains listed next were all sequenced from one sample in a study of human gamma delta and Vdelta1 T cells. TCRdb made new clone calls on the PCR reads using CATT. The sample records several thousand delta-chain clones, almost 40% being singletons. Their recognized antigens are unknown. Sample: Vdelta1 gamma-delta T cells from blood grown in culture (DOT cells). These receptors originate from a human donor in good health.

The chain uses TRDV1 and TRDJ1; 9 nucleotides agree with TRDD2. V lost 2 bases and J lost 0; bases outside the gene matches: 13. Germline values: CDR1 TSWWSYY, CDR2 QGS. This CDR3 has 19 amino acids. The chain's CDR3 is CALGESPSYLYGYTDKLIF. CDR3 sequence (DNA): TGTGCTCTTGGGGAATCCCCTTCCTACCTTTACGGGTACACCGATAAACTCATCTTT.

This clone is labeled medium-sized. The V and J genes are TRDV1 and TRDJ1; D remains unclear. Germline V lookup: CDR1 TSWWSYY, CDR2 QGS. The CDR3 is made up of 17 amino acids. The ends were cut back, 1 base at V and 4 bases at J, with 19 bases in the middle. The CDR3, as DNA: TGTGCTCTTGGGGAACATTTCCCGTCGGGGCTCGACGATAAACTCATCTTT. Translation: CALGEHFPSGLDDKLIF.

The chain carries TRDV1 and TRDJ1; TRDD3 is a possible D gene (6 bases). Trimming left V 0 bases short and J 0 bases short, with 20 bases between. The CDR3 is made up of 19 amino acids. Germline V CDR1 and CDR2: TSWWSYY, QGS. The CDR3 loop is CALGELTPHSGDHTDKLIF. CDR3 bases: TGTGCTCTTGGGGAACTTACCCCCCACTCTGGGGATCACACCGATAAACTCATCTTT.

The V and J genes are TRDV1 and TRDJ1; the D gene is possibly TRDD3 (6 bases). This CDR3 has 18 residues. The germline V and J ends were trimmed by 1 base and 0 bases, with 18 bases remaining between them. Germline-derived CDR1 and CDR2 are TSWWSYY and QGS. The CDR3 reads CALGERGVLGVYTDKLIF. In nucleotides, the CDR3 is TGTGCTCTTGGGGAACGGGGAGTACTGGGAGTCTACACCGATAAACTCATCTTT.

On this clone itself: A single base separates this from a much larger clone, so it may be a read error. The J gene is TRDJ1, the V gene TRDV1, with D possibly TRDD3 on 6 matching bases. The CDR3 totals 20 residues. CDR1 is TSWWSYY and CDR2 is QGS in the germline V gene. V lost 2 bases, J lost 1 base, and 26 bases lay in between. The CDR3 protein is CALGERGILGSPCITDKLIF. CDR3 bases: TGTGCTCTTGGGGAAAGGGGAATCCTGGGGTCTCCTTGCATCACCGATAAACTCATCTTT.

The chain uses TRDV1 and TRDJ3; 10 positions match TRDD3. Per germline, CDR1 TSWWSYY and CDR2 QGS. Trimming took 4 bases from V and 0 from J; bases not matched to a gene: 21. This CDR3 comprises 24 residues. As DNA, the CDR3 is TGTGCTCTTGGGGGAACGGGGACCCTACGCTGGGGGATATCGGGCTCCTGGGACACCCGACAGATGTTTTTC. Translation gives CALGGTGTLRWGISGSWDTRQMFF.

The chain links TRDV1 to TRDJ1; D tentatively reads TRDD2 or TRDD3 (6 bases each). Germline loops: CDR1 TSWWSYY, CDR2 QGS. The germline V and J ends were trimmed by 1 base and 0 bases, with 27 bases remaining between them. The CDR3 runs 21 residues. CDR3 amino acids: CALGERLLREAGVEYTDKLIF. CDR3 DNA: TGTGCTCTTGGGGAACGACTCCTACGAGAGGCTGGGGTTGAGTACACCGATAAACTCATCTTT.

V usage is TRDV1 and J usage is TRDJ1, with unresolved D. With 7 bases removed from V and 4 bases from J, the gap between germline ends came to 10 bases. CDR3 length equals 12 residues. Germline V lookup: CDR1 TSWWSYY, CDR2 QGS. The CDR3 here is CALVISFDKLIF. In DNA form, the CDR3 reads TGTGCTCTTGTGATATCATTCGATAAACTCATCTTT.

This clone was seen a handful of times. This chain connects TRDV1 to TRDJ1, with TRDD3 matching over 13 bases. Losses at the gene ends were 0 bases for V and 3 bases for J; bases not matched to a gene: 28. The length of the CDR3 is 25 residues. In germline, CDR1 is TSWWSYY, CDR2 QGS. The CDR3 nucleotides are TGTGCTCTTGGGGAACTAGGTCAGTCCCCCCCCAGTAACGTACTGGGGGATACGAAGCCCGATAAACTCATCTTT. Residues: CALGELGQSPPSNVLGDTKPDKLIF.

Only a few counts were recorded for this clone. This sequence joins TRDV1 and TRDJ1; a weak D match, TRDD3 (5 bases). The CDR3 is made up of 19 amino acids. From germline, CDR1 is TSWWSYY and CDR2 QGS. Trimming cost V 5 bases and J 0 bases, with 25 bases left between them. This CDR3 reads CALGKSKGRLLGHTDKLIF. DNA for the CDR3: TGTGCTCTTGGGAAAAGCAAAGGGCGCCTGCTGGGACACACCGATAAACTCATCTTT.

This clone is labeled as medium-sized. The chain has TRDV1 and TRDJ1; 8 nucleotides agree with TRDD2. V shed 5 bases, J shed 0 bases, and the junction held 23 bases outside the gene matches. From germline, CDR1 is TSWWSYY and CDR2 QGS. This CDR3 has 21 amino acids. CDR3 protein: CALGKRLPTVWVIHDTDKLIF. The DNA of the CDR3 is TGTGCTCTTGGGAAGCGGCTTCCTACGGTCTGGGTGATCCACGACACCGATAAACTCATCTTT.

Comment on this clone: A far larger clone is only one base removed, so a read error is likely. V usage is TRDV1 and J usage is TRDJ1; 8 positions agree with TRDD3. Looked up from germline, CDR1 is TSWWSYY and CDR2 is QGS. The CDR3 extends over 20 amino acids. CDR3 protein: CALGEDFPPGGPKYTDKRIF. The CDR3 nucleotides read TGTGCTCTTGGGGAGGACTTTCCCCCTGGGGGACCCAAGTACACCGATAAACGCATCTTT.

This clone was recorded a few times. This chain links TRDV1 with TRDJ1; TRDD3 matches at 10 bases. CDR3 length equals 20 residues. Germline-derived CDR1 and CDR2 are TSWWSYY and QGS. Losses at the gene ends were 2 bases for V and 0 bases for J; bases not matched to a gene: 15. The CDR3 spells CALGEKFGYWGMEYTDKLIF. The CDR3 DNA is TGTGCTCTTGGGGAAAAATTCGGCTACTGGGGGATGGAGTACACCGATAAACTCATCTTT.

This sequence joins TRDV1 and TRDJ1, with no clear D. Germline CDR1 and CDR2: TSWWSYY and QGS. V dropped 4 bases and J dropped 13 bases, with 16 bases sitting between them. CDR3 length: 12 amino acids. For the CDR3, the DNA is TGTGCTCTTGGGGTTGCTAGTTTTGGCCACATCTTT. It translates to CALGVASFGHIF.

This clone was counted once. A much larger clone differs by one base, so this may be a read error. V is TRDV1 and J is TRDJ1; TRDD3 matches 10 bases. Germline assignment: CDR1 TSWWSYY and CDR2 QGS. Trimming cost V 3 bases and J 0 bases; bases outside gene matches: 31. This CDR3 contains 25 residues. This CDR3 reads CALGDDSRRGIRTERPLGYTDKLIF. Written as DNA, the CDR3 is TGTGCTCTTGGGGATGACTCTCGCCGGGGGATACGTACAGAGAGGCCTCTAGGGTACACCGATAAACTCATCTTT.

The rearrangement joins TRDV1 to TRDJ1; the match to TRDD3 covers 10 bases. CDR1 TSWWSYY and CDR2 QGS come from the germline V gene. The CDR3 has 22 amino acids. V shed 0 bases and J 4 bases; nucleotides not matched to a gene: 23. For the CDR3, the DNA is TGTGCTCTTGGGGAACTAGTTTTGCTCTTCGGAACTGGGGGATCGCCGATCGATAAACTCATCTTT. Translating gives CALGELVLLFGTGGSPIDKLIF.

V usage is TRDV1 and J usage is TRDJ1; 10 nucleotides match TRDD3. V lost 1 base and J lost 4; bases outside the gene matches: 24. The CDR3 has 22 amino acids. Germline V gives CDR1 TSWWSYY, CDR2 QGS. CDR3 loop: CALGERGPYSRITGGSDDKLIF. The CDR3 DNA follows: TGTGCTCTTGGGGAACGGGGCCCCTACTCTCGGATTACTGGGGGATCGGACGATAAACTCATCTTT.

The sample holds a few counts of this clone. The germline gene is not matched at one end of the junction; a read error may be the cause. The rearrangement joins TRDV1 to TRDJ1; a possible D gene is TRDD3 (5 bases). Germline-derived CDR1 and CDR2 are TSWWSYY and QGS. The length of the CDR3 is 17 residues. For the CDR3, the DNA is TGTGCTCTTGGGGAACATTCTTTAGGGGACTACACCGATGAACTCATCTTT. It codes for CALGEHSLGDYTDELIF.

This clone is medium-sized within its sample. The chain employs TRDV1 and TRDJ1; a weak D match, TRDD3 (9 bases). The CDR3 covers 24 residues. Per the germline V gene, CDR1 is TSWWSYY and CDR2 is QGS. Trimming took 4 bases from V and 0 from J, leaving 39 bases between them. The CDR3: CALGAFPSYPSRTGGRLYTDKLIF. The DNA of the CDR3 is TGTGCTCTTGGGGCGTTTCCTTCCTATCCGAGTCGTACTGGGGGACGCCTGTACACCGATAAACTCATCTTT.

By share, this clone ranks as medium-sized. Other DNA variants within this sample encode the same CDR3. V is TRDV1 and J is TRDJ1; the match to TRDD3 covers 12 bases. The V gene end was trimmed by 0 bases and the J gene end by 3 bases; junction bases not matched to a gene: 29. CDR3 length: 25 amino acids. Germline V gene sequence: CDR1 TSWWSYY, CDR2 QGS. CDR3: CALGELLPLVPTPLLGDTLPDKLIF. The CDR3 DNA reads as TGTGCTCTTGGGGAACTCCTACCCCTAGTTCCTACCCCATTACTGGGGGATACCCTGCCCGATAAACTCATCTTT.

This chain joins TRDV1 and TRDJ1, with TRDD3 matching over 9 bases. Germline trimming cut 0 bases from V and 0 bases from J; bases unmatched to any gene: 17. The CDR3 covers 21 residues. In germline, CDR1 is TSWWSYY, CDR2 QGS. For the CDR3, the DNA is TGTGCTCTTGGGGAACTCCCGTACTGGGGGACACCCCGACAGTACACCGATAAACTCATCTTT. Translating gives CALGELPYWGTPRQYTDKLIF.

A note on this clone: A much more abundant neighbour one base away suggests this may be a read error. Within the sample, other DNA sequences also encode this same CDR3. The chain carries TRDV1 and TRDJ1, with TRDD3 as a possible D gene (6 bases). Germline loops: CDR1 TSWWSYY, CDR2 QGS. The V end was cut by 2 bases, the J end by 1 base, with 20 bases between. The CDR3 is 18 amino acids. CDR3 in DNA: TGTGCTCTTGGGGAATTCTGGGGTTCCTCGCCGGTCACCGATAAACTCATCTTT. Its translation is CALGEFWGSSPVTDKLIF.

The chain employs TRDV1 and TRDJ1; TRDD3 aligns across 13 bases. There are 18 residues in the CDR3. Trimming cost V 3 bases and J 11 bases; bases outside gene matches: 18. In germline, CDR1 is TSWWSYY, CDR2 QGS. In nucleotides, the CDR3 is TGTGCTCTTGGGGACCCTCCTTCCAGTACTGGGGGATACGGAGGGCTCATCTTT. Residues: CALGDPPSSTGGYGGLIF.

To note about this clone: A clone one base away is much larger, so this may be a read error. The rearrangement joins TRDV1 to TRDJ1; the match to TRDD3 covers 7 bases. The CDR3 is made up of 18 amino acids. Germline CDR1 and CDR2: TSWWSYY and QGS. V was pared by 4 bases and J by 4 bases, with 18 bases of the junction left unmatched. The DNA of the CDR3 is TGTGCTCTTGGGGTCCTGTTCCCCGGGACTGGGGACAACGATAAACTCATCTTT. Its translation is CALGVLFPGTGDNDKLIF.

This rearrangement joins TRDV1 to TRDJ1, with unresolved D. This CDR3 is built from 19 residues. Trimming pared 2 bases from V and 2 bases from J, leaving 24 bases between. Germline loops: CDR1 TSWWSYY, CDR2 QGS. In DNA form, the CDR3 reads TGTGCTCTTGGGGAATACACCGTCCCCGTCACCCCAGAGACCGATAAACTCATCTTT. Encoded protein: CALGEYTVPVTPETDKLIF.

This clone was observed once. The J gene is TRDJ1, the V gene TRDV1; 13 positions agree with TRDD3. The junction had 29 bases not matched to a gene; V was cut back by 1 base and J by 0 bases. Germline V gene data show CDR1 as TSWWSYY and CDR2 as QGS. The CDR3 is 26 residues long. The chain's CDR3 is CALGERPSYLPPRTGGYEGHTDKLIF. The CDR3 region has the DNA TGTGCTCTTGGGGAACGACCTTCCTATCTCCCCCCTCGTACTGGGGGATACGAGGGACACACCGATAAACTCATCTTT.

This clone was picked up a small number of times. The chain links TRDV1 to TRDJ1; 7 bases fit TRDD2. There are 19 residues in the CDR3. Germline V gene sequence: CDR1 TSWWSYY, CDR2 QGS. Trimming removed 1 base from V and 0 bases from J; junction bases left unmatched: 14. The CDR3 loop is CALGERVIPTTLYTDKLIF. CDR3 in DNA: TGTGCTCTTGGGGAACGGGTTATTCCTACAACTCTGTACACCGATAAACTCATCTTT.